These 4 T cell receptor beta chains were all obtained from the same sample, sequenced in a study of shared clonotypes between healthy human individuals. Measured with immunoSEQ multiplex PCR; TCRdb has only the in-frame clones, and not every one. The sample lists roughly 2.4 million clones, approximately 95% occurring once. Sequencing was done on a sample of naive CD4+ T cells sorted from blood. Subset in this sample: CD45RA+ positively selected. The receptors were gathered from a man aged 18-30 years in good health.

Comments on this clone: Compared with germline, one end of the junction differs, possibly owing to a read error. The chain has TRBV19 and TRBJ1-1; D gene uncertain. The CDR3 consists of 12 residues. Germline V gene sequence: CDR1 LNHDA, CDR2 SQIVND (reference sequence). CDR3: CPTRRLSTEAFF. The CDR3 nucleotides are TGCCCTACTAGGAGACTATCCACTGAAGCTTTCTTT.

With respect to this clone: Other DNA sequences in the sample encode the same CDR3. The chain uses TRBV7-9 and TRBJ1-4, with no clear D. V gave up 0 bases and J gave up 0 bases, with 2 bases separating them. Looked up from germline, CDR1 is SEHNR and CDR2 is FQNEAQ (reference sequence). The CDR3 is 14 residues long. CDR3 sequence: CASSLAATNEKLFF. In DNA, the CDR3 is TGTGCCAGCAGCTTAGCTGCAACTAATGAAAAACTGTTTTTT.

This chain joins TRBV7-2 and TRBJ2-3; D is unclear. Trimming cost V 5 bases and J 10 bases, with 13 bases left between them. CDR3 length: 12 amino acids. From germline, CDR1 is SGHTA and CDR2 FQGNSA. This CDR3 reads CASSRRVEAQYF. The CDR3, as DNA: TGTGCCAGCAGCCGTAGGGTCGAAGCGCAGTATTTT.

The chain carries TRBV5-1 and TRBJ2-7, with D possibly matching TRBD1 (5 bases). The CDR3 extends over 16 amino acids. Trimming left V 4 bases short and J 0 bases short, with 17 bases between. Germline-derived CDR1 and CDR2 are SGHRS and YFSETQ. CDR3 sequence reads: CASSPPTRGSSYEQYF. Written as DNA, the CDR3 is TGCGCCAGCAGCCCTCCCACAAGGGGATCCTCCTACGAGCAGTACTTC.